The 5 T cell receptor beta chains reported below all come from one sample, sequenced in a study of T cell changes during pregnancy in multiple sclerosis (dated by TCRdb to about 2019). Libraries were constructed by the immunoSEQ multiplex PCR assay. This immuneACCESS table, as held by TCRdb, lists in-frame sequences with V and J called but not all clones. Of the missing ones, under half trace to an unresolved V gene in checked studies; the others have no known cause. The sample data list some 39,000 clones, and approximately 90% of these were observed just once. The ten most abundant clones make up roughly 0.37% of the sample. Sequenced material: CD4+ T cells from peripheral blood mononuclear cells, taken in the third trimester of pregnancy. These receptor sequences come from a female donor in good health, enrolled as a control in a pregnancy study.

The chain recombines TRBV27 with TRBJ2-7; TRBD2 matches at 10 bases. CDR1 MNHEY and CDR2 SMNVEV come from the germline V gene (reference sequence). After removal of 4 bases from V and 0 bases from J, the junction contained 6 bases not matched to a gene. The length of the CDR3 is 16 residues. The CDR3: CASSWGSGRSSYEQYF. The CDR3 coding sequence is TGTGCCAGCAGTTGGGGTAGCGGGAGGAGCTCCTACGAGCAGTACTTC.

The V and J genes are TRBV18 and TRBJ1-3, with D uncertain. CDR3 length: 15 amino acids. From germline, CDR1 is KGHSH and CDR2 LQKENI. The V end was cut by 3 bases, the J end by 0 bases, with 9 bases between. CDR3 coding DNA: TGTGCCAGCTCACCGTCAGACTTCTCTGGAAACACCATATATTTT. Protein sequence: CASSPSDFSGNTIYF.

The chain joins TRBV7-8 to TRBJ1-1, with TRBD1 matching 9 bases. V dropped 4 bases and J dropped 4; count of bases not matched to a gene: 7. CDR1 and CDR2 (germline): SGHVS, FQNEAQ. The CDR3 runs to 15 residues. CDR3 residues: CASSSGTGRVTEAFF. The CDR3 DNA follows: TGTGCCAGCAGCTCAGGGACAGGGAGGGTCACTGAAGCTTTCTTT.

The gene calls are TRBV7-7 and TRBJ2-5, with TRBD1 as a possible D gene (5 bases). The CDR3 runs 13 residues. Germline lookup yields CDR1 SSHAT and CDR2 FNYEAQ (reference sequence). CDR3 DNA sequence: TGTGCTAGCTCGACAGCATCTCAAGAGACCCAGTACTTC. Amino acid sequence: CASSTASQETQYF.

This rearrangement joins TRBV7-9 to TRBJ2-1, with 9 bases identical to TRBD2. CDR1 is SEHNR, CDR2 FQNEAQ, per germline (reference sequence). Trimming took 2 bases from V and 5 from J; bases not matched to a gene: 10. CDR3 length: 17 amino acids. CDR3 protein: CASSLTEGTSFHNEQFF. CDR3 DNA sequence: TGTGCCAGCAGCTTAACGGAAGGGACTAGCTTCCACAATGAGCAGTTCTTC.